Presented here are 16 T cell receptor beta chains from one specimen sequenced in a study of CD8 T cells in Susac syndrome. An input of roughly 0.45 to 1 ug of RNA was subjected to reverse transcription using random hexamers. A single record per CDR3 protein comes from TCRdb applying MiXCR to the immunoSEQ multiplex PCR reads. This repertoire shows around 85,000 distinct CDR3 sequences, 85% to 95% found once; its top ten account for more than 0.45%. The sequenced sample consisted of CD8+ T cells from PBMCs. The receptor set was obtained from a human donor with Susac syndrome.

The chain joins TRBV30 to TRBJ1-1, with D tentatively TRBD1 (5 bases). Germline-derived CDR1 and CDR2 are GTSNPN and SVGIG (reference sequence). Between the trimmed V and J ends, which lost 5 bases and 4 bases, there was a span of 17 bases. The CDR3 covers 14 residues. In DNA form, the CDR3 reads TGTGCCTGGTGGGATAGTAGGGGCGTCACTGAAGCTTTCTTT. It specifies CAWWDSRGVTEAFF.

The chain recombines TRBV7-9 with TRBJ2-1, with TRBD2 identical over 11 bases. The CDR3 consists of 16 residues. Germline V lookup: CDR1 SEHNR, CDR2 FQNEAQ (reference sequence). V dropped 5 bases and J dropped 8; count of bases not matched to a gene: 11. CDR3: CASSGFTSGRFDEQFF. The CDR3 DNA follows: TGTGCCAGCAGCGGATTTACTAGCGGGAGATTCGATGAGCAGTTCTTC.

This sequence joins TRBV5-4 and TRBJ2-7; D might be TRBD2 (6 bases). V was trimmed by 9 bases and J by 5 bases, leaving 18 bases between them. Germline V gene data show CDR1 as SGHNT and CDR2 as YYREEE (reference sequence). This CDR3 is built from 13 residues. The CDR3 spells CATDREFGDEQYF. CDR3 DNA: TGTGCCACCGACCGGGAGTTCGGGGACGAGCAGTACTTC.

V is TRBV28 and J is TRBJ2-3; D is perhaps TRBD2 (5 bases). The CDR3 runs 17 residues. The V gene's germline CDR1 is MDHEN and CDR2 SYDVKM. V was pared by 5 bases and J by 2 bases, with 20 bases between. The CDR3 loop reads CASSIQTTLSPTDTQYF. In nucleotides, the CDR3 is TGTGCCAGCAGTATCCAGACTACCCTCAGCCCCACAGATACGCAGTATTTT.

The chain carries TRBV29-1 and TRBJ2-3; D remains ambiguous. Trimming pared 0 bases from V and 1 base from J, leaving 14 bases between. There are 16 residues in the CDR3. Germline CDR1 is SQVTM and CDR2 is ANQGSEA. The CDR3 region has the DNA TGCAGCGTTGAAGATTGGTCTAGAGAGGGCACAGATACGCAGTATTTT. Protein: CSVEDWSREGTDTQYF.

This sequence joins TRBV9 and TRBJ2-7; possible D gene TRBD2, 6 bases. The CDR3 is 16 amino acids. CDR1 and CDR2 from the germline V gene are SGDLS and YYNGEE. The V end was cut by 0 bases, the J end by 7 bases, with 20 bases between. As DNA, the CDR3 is TGTGCCAGCAGCGTAGAGTATAGCGGCCTAGCTGGGGAGCAGTACTTC. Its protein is CASSVEYSGLAGEQYF.

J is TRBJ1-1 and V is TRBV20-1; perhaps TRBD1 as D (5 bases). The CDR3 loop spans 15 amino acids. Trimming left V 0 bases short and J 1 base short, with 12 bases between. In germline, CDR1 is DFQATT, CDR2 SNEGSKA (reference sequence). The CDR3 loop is CSARDEGTGNTEAFF. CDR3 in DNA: TGCAGTGCTAGAGACGAGGGGACGGGGAACACTGAAGCTTTCTTT.

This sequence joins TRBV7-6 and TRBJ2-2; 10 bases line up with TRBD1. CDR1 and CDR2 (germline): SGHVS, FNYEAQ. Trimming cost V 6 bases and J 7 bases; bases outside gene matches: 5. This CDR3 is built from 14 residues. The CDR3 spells CASSRTGGSGELFF. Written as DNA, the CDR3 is TGTGCCAGCAGTCGGACAGGGGGAAGCGGGGAGCTGTTTTTT.

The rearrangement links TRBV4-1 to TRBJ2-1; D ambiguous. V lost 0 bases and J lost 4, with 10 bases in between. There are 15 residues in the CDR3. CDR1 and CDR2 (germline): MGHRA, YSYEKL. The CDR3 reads CASSQEPGAYNEQFF. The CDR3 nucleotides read TGCGCCAGCAGCCAAGAGCCCGGTGCGTACAATGAGCAGTTCTTC.

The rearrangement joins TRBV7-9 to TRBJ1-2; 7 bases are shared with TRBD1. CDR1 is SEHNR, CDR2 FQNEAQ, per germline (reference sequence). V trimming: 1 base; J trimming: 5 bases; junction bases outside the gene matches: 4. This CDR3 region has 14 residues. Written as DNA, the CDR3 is TGTGCCAGCAGCTTAGTCGGGACAGAGTATGGCTACACCTTC. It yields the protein CASSLVGTEYGYTF.

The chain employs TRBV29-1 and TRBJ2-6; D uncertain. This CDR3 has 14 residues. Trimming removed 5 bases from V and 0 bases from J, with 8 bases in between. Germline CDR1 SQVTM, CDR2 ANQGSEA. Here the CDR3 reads CSVPAGSGANVLTF. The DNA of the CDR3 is TGCAGCGTTCCCGCCGGCTCTGGGGCCAACGTCCTGACTTTC.

CDR3 DNA: TGTGCCAGCAGCTTGGAGGCTAATGAGCAGTTCTTC. Protein sequence: CASSLEANEQFF. The V and J genes are TRBV5-4 and TRBJ2-1; D is unresolved. Trimming stripped 0 bases from V and 7 bases from J, with 5 bases between. Germline CDR1 reads SGHNT; CDR2 reads YYREEE (reference sequence). The CDR3 contains 12 residues.

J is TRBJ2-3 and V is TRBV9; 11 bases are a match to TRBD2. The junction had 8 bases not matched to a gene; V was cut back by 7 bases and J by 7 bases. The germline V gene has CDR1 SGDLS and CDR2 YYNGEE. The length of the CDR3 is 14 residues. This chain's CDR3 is CASGGLADSHTQYF. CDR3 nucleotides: TGTGCCAGCGGGGGACTAGCGGACTCACATACGCAGTATTTT.

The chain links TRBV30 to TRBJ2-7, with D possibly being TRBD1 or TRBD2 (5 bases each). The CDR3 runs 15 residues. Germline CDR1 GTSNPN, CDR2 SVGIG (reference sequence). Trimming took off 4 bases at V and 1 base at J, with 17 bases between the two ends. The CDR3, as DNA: TGTGCCTGGACCCACGGGGCAGGGTTATCCTACGAGCAGTACTTC. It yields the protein CAWTHGAGLSYEQYF.

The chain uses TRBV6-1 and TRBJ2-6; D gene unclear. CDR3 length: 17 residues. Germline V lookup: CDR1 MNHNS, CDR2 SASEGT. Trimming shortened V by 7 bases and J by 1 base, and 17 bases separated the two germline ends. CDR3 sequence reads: CASKLTVTTSGANVLTF. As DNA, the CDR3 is TGTGCCAGCAAACTAACAGTCACAACTTCTGGGGCCAACGTCCTGACTTTC.

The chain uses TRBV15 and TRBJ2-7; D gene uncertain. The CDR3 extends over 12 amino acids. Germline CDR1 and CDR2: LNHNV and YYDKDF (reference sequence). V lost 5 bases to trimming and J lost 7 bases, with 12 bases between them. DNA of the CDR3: TGTGCCACCAGCCCCAATGACGAGGAGCAGTACTTC. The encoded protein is CATSPNDEEQYF.